The 27 T cell receptor beta chains reported below all come from one sample, sequenced in a study of metastatic and nonmetastatic thyroid tumors. Thyroid surgery was performed in patients who had received no treatment beforehand. TCRdb re-processed the PCR reads through MiXCR. Here the sample spans over 45,000 clones, less than 25% being singletons. Sequencing was carried out using blood. Receptor source: a male donor with papillary thyroid cancer or a benign thyroid nodule (not recorded which). Some clones in this sample may be carry-over from other donors' samples.

There are many counts of this clone. The chain has TRBV13 and TRBJ2-3, with TRBD2 as a possible D gene (6 bases). This CDR3 has 16 residues. With 0 bases removed from V and 4 bases from J, the gap between germline ends came to 14 bases. The germline CDR1 and CDR2 sequences are PRHDT and FYEKMQ (reference sequence). The chain's CDR3 is CASSLGGGSGPDTQYF. CDR3 bases: TGTGCCAGCAGCTTAGGCGGAGGGTCTGGGCCAGATACGCAGTATTTT.

The J gene is TRBJ2-7, the V gene TRBV6-1; weak D call: TRBD2 (6 bases). V lost 6 bases to trimming and J lost 4 bases, with 19 bases between them. In germline, CDR1 is MNHNS, CDR2 SASEGT. The CDR3 runs 15 residues. The CDR3 is CASRTPGGGQYEQYF. CDR3 nucleotides: TGTGCCAGCAGGACACCCGGGGGAGGTCAATACGAGCAGTACTTC.

This clone was detected many times. This chain links TRBV7-9 with TRBJ2-1, with D possibly matching TRBD2 (5 bases). Between the trimmed V and J ends, which lost 5 bases and 8 bases, there was a span of 13 bases. This CDR3 comprises 13 residues. Germline assignment: CDR1 SEHNR and CDR2 FQNEAQ (reference sequence). The chain's CDR3 is CASSLPGRDEQFF. The CDR3 nucleotides read TGTGCCAGCAGCCTTCCTGGGCGGGATGAGCAGTTCTTC.

At least ten counts were recorded for this clone. The chain couples TRBV28 to TRBJ2-2; D is uncertain. V was clipped by 7 bases and J by 0 bases, with 6 bases between them. CDR1 is MDHEN, CDR2 SYDVKM, per germline. CDR3 length equals 13 residues. The CDR3 protein is CASIQANTGELFF. In nucleotides, the CDR3 is TGTGCCAGCATACAAGCGAACACCGGGGAGCTGTTTTTT.

The sample holds many counts of this clone. Other DNA sequences in the same sample also yield this CDR3. The chain employs TRBV6-1 and TRBJ1-3; TRBD1 is a possible D gene (5 bases). CDR1 is MNHNS and CDR2 is SASEGT in the germline V gene. Trimming stripped 5 bases from V and 0 bases from J, with 11 bases between. This CDR3 region has 15 residues. CDR3 DNA: TGTGCCAGCAGTCGAACAGGTGGCTCTGGAAACACCATATATTTT. Protein product: CASSRTGGSGNTIYF.

This clone was counted many times. The CDR3 loop reads CSVPAPGIGYSNQPQHF. Here the CDR3 DNA reads TGCAGTGTCCCGGCCCCTGGTATAGGCTATAGCAATCAGCCCCAGCATTTT. The V and J genes are TRBV20-1 and TRBJ1-5; no definite D call. V gave up 7 bases and J gave up 0 bases, with 22 bases separating them. Germline V lookup: CDR1 DFQATT, CDR2 SNEGSKA (reference sequence). The CDR3 extends over 17 amino acids.

This clone was found a few times. Compared with germline, one end of the junction differs, possibly owing to a read error. The chain is built from TRBV12-3 or TRBV12-4 and TRBJ2-2, with a weak D call TRBD2 (6 bases). CDR3 size: 13 residues. The CDR3 coding sequence is TGTGCCAGCAGTGGGGGGTACACCGGGGAGCCGTTTTTT. As protein: CASSGGYTGEPFF.

This clone was detected many times. This sequence joins TRBV6-1 and TRBJ1-2; D unclear. Germline-derived CDR1 and CDR2 are MNHNS and SASEGT. This CDR3 contains 15 residues. With 5 bases removed from V and 4 bases from J, the gap between germline ends came to 17 bases. The CDR3 here is CASSQRPVSSYGYTF. CDR3 sequence (DNA): TGTGCCAGCAGTCAAAGACCCGTCTCCAGCTATGGCTACACCTTC.

This clone was counted at least ten times. The chain links TRBV7-6 to TRBJ1-2; D remains ambiguous. CDR3 size: 13 residues. The V end lost 4 bases, the J end lost 2 bases, and 8 bases lay between the germline ends. The germline CDR1 and CDR2 sequences are SGHVS and FNYEAQ. The CDR3 here is CASSSELNYGYTF. DNA for the CDR3: TGTGCCAGCAGCTCGGAATTAAACTATGGCTACACCTTC.

In DNA form, the CDR3 reads TGTGCCAGCAGCCGCCGTCTAGCGGGAGCTTACAATGAGCAGTTCTTC. It is translated as CASSRRLAGAYNEQFF. The chain couples TRBV14 to TRBJ2-1; TRBD2 matches at 10 bases. This CDR3 region has 16 residues. Germline CDR1 reads SGHDN; CDR2 reads FVKESK. V gave up 4 bases and J gave up 4 bases; unmatched junction bases: 7.

This sequence joins TRBV4-1 and TRBJ1-2; unclear D gene. The germline CDR1 and CDR2 sequences are MGHRA and YSYEKL. The CDR3 has 17 residues. Trimming left V 0 bases short and J 0 bases short, with 14 bases between. The CDR3 loop is CASSQDPPPIANYGYTF. DNA for the CDR3: TGCGCCAGCAGCCAAGATCCCCCTCCAATCGCTAACTATGGCTACACCTTC.

This clone has ten or more counts. This sequence may be a read error, since a much larger clone differs from it by one base. V and J are TRBV13 and TRBJ2-6, with 7 bases aligning to TRBD2. CDR1 and CDR2 from the germline V gene are PRHDT and FYEKMQ (reference sequence). The CDR3 extends over 20 amino acids. CDR3 coding DNA: TGTGCCAGCAGCCCCCTTATGCCTAGCGGATTTGGATTGTCGGCCAACGTCCCGACTTTC. Its protein product is CASSPLMPSGFGLSANVPTF.

This clone appeared a few times. A clone one base away is much larger, so this may be a read error. The chain links TRBV6-1 to TRBJ2-2; D not certain. Germline CDR1 is MNHNS and CDR2 is SASEGT. CDR3 length: 13 amino acids. The ends were cut back, 0 bases at V and 3 bases at J, with 2 bases in the middle. CDR3 protein: CASSEAYTGELFF. DNA of the CDR3: TGTGCCAGCAGTGAAGCCTACACCGGGGAGCTGTTTTTT.

This clone was seen repeatedly, ten times or more. The V gene is TRBV12-3 or TRBV12-4, the J gene TRBJ1-1; possible D gene TRBD1, 5 bases. V lost 6 bases and J lost 0, with 11 bases in between. This CDR3 has 14 amino acids. The CDR3, as DNA: TGTGCCAGCAGCCGCGACAGCCTGAACACTGAAGCTTTCTTT. It specifies CASSRDSLNTEAFF.

In regard to this clone: One end of the junction is discordant with germline, which a read error may explain. The genes are TRBV7-2 and TRBJ2-1; D is unclear. Germline loops: CDR1 SGHTA, CDR2 FQGNSA. The length of the CDR3 is 14 residues. CDR3 coding DNA: TGTGCCAGCAGCCGACCGACCTCCCACAATGAGCAGTTCTTC. Protein sequence: CASSRPTSHNEQFF.

This clone was counted a single time. The chain recombines TRBV20-1 with TRBJ1-1; TRBD1 matches at 7 bases. Losses at the gene ends were 4 bases for V and 4 bases for J; bases not matched to a gene: 9. The CDR3 is made up of 14 amino acids. The germline V gene encodes CDR1 DFQATT and CDR2 SNEGSKA (reference sequence). CDR3 sequence: CSAIRDSKGTEAFF. Written as DNA, the CDR3 is TGCAGTGCTATCCGGGACAGTAAAGGCACTGAAGCTTTCTTT.

The gene calls are TRBV9 and TRBJ2-7; 11 bases agree with TRBD1. There are 15 residues in the CDR3. The trim removed 4 bases at V and 0 bases at J, leaving 3 bases unmatched. Germline V CDR1 and CDR2: SGDLS, YYNGEE. CDR3 sequence (DNA): TGTGCCAGCAGCCGTGGACAGGGGGCCTCCTACGAGCAGTACTTC. It is translated as CASSRGQGASYEQYF.

Details on this clone: A read error may account for a junction end that differs from germline. The chain joins TRBV12-5 to TRBJ1-2; TRBD1 aligns across 9 bases. CDR3 size: 17 residues. Germline values: CDR1 LGHNT, CDR2 FRNRAP. The CDR3 coding sequence is TGTACTAGTGTTTTGTATTGGGACAGGGTTAATTCGGATGGCTACACCTTC. Amino acids: CTSVLYWDRVNSDGYTF. Full variable domain (rest looked up from reference TRBV12-5 and TRBJ1-2): DARVTQTPRHKVTEMGQEVTMRCQPILGHNTVFWYRQTMMQGLELLAYFRNRAPLDDSGMPKDRFSAEMPDATLATLKIQPSEPRDSAVYFCTSVLYWDRVNSDGYTFGSGTRLTVV.

Turning to this clone: This may stem from a read error, because a much larger clone lies one nucleotide away. J is TRBJ2-7 and V is TRBV2; 8 nucleotides align to TRBD1. CDR1 and CDR2 (germline): SNHLY, FYNNEI. The CDR3 loop spans 18 amino acids. V dropped 10 bases and J dropped 0; count of bases not matched to a gene: 20. The CDR3 region is CAIKSLGGQGSSSYEQYF. The CDR3 region has the DNA TGTGCCATCAAATCCCTGGGCGGACAGGGATCTTCCTCCTACGAGCAGTACTTC.

This clone has a count of ten or more. V usage is TRBV28 and J usage is TRBJ2-5, with no clear D. Trimming shortened V by 2 bases and J by 11 bases, and 9 bases separated the two germline ends. The CDR3 totals 11 residues. Looked up from germline, CDR1 is MDHEN and CDR2 is SYDVKM. The CDR3 protein is CASSLKQKQYF. The CDR3 DNA sequence: TGTGCCAGCAGTTTAAAGCAGAAACAGTACTTC.

Many counts were recorded for this clone. This chain joins TRBV6-1 and TRBJ2-7, with D tentatively TRBD1 (6 bases). The germline V and J ends were trimmed by 6 bases and 2 bases, with 17 bases remaining between them. There are 15 residues in the CDR3. Germline CDR1 and CDR2: MNHNS and SASEGT. CDR3 DNA: TGTGCCAGCAGGTTAAGTAGCAGGGGTACCTACGAGCAGTACTTC. Translating gives CASRLSSRGTYEQYF.

This clone was recorded many times. V is TRBV27 and J is TRBJ1-5; possible D gene TRBD1, 5 bases. The CDR3 is made up of 15 amino acids. Trimming removed 6 bases from V and 7 bases from J, with 19 bases in between. Germline V lookup: CDR1 MNHEY, CDR2 SMNVEV (reference sequence). This CDR3 reads CASSYKGSSEQPQHF. In DNA, the CDR3 is TGTGCCAGCAGCTATAAGGGGAGCTCGGAACAGCCCCAGCATTTT.

Sample share makes this clone medium-sized. V and J are TRBV27 and TRBJ2-7, with a weak D call TRBD2 (5 bases). CDR1 and CDR2 from the germline V gene are MNHEY and SMNVEV (reference sequence). This CDR3 contains 15 residues. The V end was cut by 6 bases, the J end by 1 base, with 16 bases between. CDR3 in amino acids: CASSPTKTKSYEQYF. As DNA, the CDR3 is TGTGCCAGCAGCCCGACAAAGACTAAATCCTACGAGCAGTACTTC.

This clone was recorded many times. The chain combines TRBV5-1 with TRBJ2-2; D gene ambiguous. The CDR3 length is 13 residues. V was cut by 4 bases and J by 3 bases, with 7 bases left in between. Germline loops: CDR1 SGHRS, CDR2 YFSETQ. Here the CDR3 DNA reads TGCGCCAGCAGCGTGGGTGACACCGGGGAGCTGTTTTTT. As protein: CASSVGDTGELFF. The variable domain in full, completed from reference TRBV5-1 and TRBJ2-2, reads KAGVTQTPRYLIKTRGQQVTLSCSPISGHRSVSWYQQTPGQGLQFLFEYFSETQRNKGNFPGRFSGRQFSNSRSEMNVSTLELGDSALYLCASSVGDTGELFFGEGSRLTVL.

This clone was observed many times. The rearrangement links TRBV11-3 to TRBJ1-1, with D unresolved. V was trimmed by 3 bases and J by 1 base, leaving 12 bases between them. Looked up from germline, CDR1 is SGHNT and CDR2 is YENEEA. The CDR3 totals 15 residues. As DNA, the CDR3 is TGTGCCAGCAGCTTCGCCCGGGGTCAGAACACTGAAGCTTTCTTT. It encodes CASSFARGQNTEAFF.

This clone turned up a few times. This could be a read error, since a much larger clone is one nucleotide away. The chain links TRBV6-1 to TRBJ2-7; 8 bases are shared with TRBD2. CDR3 length equals 15 residues. Losses at the gene ends were 4 bases for V and 4 bases for J; bases not matched to a gene: 9. Per the germline V gene, CDR1 is MNHNS and CDR2 is SASEGT. The CDR3 region is CASSVAGLGDYEQYF. CDR3 in DNA: TGTGCCAGCAGTGTTGCGGGACTAGGCGATTACGAGCAGTACTTC.

In its sample, this clone was seen many times. The CDR3 nucleotides are TGTGCCACCAGTGACCCAGTGACAGGGTATGAGCAGTTCTTC. As protein: CATSDPVTGYEQFF. J is TRBJ2-1 and V is TRBV24-1, with 7 nucleotides matching TRBD1. V lost 4 bases and J lost 8; bases outside the gene matches: 7. CDR3 length: 14 residues. From germline, CDR1 is KGHDR and CDR2 SFDVKD.